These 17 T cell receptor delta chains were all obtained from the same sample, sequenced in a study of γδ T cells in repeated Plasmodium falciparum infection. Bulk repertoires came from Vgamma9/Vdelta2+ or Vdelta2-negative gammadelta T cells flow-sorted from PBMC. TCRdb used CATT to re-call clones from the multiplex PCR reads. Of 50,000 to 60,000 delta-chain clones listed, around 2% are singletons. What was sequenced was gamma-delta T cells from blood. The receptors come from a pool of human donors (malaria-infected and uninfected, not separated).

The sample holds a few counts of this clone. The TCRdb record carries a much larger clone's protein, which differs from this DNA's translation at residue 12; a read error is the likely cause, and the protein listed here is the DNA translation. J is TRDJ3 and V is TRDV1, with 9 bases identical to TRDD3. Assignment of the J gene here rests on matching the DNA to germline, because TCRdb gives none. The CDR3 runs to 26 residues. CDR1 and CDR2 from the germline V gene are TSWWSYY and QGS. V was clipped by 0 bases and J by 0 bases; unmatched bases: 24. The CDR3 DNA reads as TGTGCTCTTGGGGAACTCAACCCCCCTACGTTGGGAGTCTGGGGGATTAGCTCCTGGGACACCCGACAGATGTTTTTC. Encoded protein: CALGELNPPTLGVWGISSWDTRQMFF.

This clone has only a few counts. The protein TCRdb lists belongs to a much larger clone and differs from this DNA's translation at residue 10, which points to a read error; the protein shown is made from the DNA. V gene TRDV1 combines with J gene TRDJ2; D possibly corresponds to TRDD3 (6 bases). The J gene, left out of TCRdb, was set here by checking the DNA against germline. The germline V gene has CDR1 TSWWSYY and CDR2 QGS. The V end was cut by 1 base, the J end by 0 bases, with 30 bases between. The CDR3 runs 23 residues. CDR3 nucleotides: TGTGCTCTTGGGGAACCGGCGTACTGGAGGATACCTGTGTTGATAGCTTTGACAGCACAACTCTTCTTT. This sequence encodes CALGEPAYWRIPVLIALTAQLFF.

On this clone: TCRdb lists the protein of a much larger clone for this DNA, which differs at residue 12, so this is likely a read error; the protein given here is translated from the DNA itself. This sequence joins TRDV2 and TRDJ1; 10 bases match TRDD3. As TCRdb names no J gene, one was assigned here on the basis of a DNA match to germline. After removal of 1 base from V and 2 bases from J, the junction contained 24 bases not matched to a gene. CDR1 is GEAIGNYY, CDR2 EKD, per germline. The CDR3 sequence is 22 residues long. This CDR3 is CACDTVGSVKTLLGDSTDKLIF. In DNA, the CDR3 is TGTGCCTGTGACACGGTGGGCTCAGTGAAGACTTTACTGGGGGATTCAACCGATAAACTCATCTTT.

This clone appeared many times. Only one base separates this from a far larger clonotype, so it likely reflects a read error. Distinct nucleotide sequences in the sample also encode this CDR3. The CDR3 DNA sequence: TGTGCCTGTGACACTGTCTCGGGGGGGTCCCCGAGCCACACCGATAAACTCATCTTT. Its translation is CACDTVSGGSPSHTDKLIF. The genes are TRDV2 and TRDJ1, with a possible D match to TRDD3 (5 bases). Germline assignment: CDR1 GEAIGNYY and CDR2 EKD. This CDR3 spans 19 amino acids. The V and J ends lost 1 base and 0 bases respectively, with 23 bases between them.

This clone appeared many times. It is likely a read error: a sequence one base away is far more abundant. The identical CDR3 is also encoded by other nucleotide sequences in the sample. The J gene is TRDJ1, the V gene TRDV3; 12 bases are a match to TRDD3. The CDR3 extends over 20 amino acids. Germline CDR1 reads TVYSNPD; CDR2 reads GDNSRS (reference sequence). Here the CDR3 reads CAFMIPSYWGIPLNTDKLIF. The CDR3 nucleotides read TGTGCCTTTATGATTCCCTCGTACTGGGGGATACCCTTGAACACCGATAAGCTCATCTTT.

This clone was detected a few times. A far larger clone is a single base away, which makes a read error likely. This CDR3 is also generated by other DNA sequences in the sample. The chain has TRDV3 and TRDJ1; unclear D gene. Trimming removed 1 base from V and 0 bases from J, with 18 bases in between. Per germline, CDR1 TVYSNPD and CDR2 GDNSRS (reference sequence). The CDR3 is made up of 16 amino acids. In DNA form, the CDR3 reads TGTGCCTTTAACCCACCCTGCAACCCAGACACCGATAAACTCATCTTT. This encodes CAFNPPCNPDTDKLIF.

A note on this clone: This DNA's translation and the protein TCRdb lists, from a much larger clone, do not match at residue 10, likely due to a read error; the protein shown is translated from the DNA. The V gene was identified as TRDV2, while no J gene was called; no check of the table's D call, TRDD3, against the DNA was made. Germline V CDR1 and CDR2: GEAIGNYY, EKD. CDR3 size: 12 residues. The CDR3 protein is CACEGYPDKRIF. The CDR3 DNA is TGTGCCTGTGAGGGATATCCCGATAAACGCATCTTT.

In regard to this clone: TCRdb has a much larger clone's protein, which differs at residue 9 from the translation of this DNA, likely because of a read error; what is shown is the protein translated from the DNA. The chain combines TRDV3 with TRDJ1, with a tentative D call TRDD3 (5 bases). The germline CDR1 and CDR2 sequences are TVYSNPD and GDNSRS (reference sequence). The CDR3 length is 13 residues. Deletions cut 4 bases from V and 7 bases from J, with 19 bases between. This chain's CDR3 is CASGDTRVGKLIF. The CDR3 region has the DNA TGTGCCTCCGGGGACACCCGGGTCGGTAAACTCATCTTT.

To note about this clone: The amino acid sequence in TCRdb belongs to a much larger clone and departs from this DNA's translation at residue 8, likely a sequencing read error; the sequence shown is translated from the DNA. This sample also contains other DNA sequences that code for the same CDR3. CDR3 DNA: TGTGCTCTTGGGGAACTCCACTTACCCTTCCTACAGTTTTTGAGGGGGATACGCACAGCTACGGGGTACACCGATAAACTCATCTTT. It translates to CALGELHLPFLQFLRGIRTATGYTDKLIF. The chain uses TRDV1 and TRDJ1; D possibly corresponds to TRDD3 (10 bases). The J gene was not available in TCRdb and was assigned here by matching the DNA to germline segments. Looked up from germline, CDR1 is TSWWSYY and CDR2 is QGS. V shed 0 bases and J shed 0 bases, with 50 bases lying between them. CDR3 length: 29 residues.

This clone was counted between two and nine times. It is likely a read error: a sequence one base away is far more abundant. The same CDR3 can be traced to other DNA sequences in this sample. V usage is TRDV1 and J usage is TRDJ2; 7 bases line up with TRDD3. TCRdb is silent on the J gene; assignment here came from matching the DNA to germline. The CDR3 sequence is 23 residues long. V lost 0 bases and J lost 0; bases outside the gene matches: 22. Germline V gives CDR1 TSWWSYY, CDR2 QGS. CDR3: CALGELKARTGAATHTLTAQLFF. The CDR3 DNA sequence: TGTGCTCTTGGGGAACTAAAGGCACGCACTGGGGCGGCTACCCATACTTTGACAGCACAACTCTTCTTT.

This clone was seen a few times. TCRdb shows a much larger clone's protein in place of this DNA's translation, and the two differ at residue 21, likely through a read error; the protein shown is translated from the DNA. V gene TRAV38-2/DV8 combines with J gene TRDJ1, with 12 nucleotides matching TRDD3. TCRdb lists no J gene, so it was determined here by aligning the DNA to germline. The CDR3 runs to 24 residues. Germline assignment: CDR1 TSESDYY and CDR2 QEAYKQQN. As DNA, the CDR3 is TGTGCTTATAGGAGCTTCGAATACTTCCAAGCTACGTACTGGGGGATACCGGCCACCGATGAACTCATCTTT. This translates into CAYRSFEYFQATYWGIPATDELIF.

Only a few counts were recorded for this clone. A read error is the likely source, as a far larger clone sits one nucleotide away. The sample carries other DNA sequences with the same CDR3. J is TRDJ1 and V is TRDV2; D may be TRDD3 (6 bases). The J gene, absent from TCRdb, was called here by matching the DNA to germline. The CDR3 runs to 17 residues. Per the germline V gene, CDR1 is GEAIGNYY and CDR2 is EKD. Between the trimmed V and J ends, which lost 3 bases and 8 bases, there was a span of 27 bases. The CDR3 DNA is TGTGCCTGTGACCAACTAATTCCAGAGGTGGATACATCGAAACTCATCTTT. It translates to CACDQLIPEVDTSKLIF.

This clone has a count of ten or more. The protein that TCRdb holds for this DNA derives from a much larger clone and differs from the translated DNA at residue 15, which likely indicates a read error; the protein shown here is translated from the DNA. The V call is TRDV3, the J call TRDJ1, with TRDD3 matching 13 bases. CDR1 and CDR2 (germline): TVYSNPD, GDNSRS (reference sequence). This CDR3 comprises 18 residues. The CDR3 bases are TGTGCCTTTGGGTTCTACTGGGGGATACGCCTCACCACCGATAGACTCATCTTT. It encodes CAFGFYWGIRLTTDRLIF.

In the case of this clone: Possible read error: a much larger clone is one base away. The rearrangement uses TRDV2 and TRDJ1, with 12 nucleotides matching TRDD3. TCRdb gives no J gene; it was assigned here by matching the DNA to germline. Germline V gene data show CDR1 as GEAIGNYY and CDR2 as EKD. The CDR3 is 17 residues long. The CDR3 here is CACDALLGDTLTDKLIF. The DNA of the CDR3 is TGCGCCTGTGACGCTCTACTGGGGGATACTCTCACCGATAAACTCATCTTT.

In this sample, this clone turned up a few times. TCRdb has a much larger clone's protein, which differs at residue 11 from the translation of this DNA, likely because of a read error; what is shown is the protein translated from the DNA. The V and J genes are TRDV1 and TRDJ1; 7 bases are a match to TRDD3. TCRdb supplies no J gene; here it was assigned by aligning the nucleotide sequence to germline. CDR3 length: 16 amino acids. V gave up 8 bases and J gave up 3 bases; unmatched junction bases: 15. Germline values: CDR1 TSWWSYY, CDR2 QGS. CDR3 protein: CALRGLGVQGADKLIF. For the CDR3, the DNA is TGTGCTCTTCGGGGGCTGGGGGTCCAAGGGGCCGATAAACTCATCTTT.

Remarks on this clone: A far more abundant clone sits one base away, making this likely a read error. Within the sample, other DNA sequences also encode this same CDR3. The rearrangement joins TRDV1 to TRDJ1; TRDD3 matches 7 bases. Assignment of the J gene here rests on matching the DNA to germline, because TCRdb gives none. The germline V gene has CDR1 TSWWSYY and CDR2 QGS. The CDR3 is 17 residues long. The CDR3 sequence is CALGEGVKTGDTDKLIF. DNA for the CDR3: TGCGCTCTTGGGGAAGGGGTTAAAACGGGGGATACCGATAAACTCATCTTT.

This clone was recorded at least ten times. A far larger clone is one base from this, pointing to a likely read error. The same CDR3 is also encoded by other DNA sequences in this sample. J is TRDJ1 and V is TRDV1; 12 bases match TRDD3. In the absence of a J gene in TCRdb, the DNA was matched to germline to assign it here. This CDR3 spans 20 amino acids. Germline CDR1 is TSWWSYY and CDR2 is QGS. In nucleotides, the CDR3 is TGTGCCCTTGGGGAAGGTCTACCGTACTGGGGGATACCGTACACCGATAAACTCATCTTT. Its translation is CALGEGLPYWGIPYTDKLIF.